The rows below give T cell receptor beta chains drawn from one sample of a study of T cell responses to AZD1222 COVID-19 vaccine. TCRdb keeps only in-frame clones here, not all; method: immunoSEQ multiplex PCR. In the table there are 120,000 or so clones, 90% of which are singletons. The sample in question was peripheral blood, obtained on day 0 of AZD1222 vaccination. The receptors were gathered from an adult in good health. Each CDR3 is given with its conserved first and last residue. D genes are given only for firm matches.

CASSFGNRGNEQFF TGCGCCAGCAGCTTCGGGAACAGGGGCAATGAGCAGTTCTTC 14 TRBV5-1 TRBD1 TRBJ2-1
CASSPWGELFF TGTGCCAGCAGCCCTTGGGGGGAGCTGTTTTTT 11 TRBV7-8 NA TRBJ2-2
CSLLQAGTDTQYF TGCAGCTTACTCCAGGCGGGCACAGATACGCAGTATTTT 13 TRBV29-1 NA TRBJ2-3
CASSFQRENTEAFF TGTGCCAGCAGCTTCCAACGGGAGAACACTGAAGCTTTCTTT 14 TRBV27 NA TRBJ1-1
CASSSFRDRRYGYTF TGTGCCAGTAGTTCCTTCCGGGACAGGCGGTATGGCTACACCTTC 15 TRBV19 TRBD1 TRBJ1-2
CASTDTGVEQFF TGTGCCAGCACCGATACGGGCGTTGAGCAGTTCTTC 12 TRBV12-3/TRBV12-4 NA TRBJ2-1
CASSFLRAQGPEAFF TGTGCCAGCAGCTTTTTGCGGGCCCAGGGGCCTGAAGCTTTCTTT 15 TRBV11-2 NA TRBJ1-1
CASIGEGAGDTQYF TGCGCCAGCATAGGGGAGGGAGCGGGAGATACGCAGTATTTT 14 TRBV10-2 TRBD2 TRBJ2-3
CAISESAGLGTGELFF TGTGCCATCAGTGAGTCGGCAGGGCTGGGCACCGGGGAGCTGTTTTTT 16 TRBV10-3 NA TRBJ2-2
CASSLEDSTPGATDTQYF TGTGCCAGCAGCTTAGAAGACTCCACCCCCGGGGCTACAGATACGCAGTATTTT 18 TRBV7-2 NA TRBJ2-3
CASRVLSGANVLTF TGCGCCAGCAGGGTTCTCTCTGGGGCCAACGTCCTGACTTTC 14 TRBV5-1 NA TRBJ2-6
CSVEESGNTIYF TGCAGCGTTGAAGAAAGCGGCAACACCATATATTTT 12 TRBV29-1 NA TRBJ1-3
CASSPPHGEQYF TGTGCCAGCTCACCACCTCATGGCGAGCAGTACTTC 12 TRBV18 NA TRBJ2-7
CASSLSEYYEQYF TGTGCCAGCAGCTTATCGGAGTACTACGAGCAGTACTTC 13 TRBV5-5 NA TRBJ2-7
CASSPPPGSEKKLFF TGTGCCAGCTCACCACCACCCGGGAGTGAGAAAAAACTGTTTTTT 15 TRBV18 NA TRBJ1-4
CASSPGEGGTEAFF TGTGCCAGCTCACCCGGGGAGGGGGGCACTGAAGCTTTCTTT 14 TRBV18 NA TRBJ1-1